This T cell receptor beta chain stems from a study of cytomegalovirus exposure and HLA in healthy donors. The protocol was immunoSEQ multiplex PCR, while the TCRdb copy is restricted to in-frame clones and leaves out a portion. Among roughly 73,000 clones listed, about 94% were seen once. CDR1 and CDR2 (germline): SGHDT, YYEEEE. V lost 4 bases to trimming and J lost 7 bases; unmatched junction nucleotides: 19. This CDR3 has 17 amino acids. The sequence was collected from a man between 18 and 35 years old in good health and CMV-seropositive. Sequencing used PBMCs. The chain joins TRBV5-6 to TRBJ2-7; 8 nucleotides agree with TRBD2. CDR3 residues: CASSLPLPVAGSEEQYF. The CDR3 nucleotides are TGTGCCAGCAGCCTTCCCTTGCCGGTAGCGGGAAGCGAAGAGCAGTACTTC.